This is a list of T cell receptor beta chains from one sample in a study of OX40 agonist ivuxolimab in advanced cancers. Libraries were prepared by immunoSEQ multiplex PCR; TCRdb keeps only in-frame clonotypes and omits some of them. The sample holds thousands of clones, roughly 78% seen once. This specimen consisted of CD4+ or CD8+ T cells sorted from blood, obtained in a trial of the OX40 agonist ivuxolimab. These receptors were collected from an adult with an advanced solid tumor such as melanoma, head and neck, liver or kidney cancer. Each CDR3 is given with its conserved first and last residue. D genes are given only for firm matches. A clone size is listed for some rows: how often the clone was seen (once, few, many), or a class if it is expanded.

j_call d_call v_call clone_size cdr3_nt cdr3_aa
TRBJ1-6 - TRBV7-9 once TGTGCCAGCAGCCATTCGTTCTCACCCCTCCACTTT CASSHSFSPLHF
TRBJ1-5 - TRBV30 - TGTGCCTGGAACGAGGGAGACGCCAATCAGCCCCAGCATTTT CAWNEGDANQPQHF
TRBJ1-1 - TRBV18 - TGTGCCAGCTCACTTCCCGGCCGGAACACTGAAGCTTTCTTT CASSLPGRNTEAFF
TRBJ1-2 TRBD1 TRBV5-6 few TGTGCCAGCAGCTCAACCCAGGGGGCTAACACCTTC CASSSTQGANTF
TRBJ2-5 - TRBV5-4 - TGTGCCAGCAGGTCTGACCAGGGGAGTTACCAAGAGACCCAGTACTTC CASRSDQGSYQETQYF
TRBJ1-4 - TRBV7-2 - TGTGCCAGCAGCTCGGCTAGGATCAATGAAAAACTGTTTTTT CASSSARINEKLFF
TRBJ2-7 - TRBV7-9 - TGTGCCAGCAGCTTAACAACAGGGAAAGGGATCTACGAGCAGTACTTC CASSLTTGKGIYEQYF
TRBJ1-1 - TRBV27 few TGTGCCAGCAGTTCCATCCTCATGAACACTGAAGCTTTCTTT CASSSILMNTEAFF
TRBJ2-1 - TRBV7-2 - TGTGCCAGCAGCTTAGAACAGCACAATGAGCAGTTCTTC CASSLEQHNEQFF
TRBJ2-7 - TRBV7-9 - TGTGCCAGCAGCCCGAATCAGGGGGGTAGCTCCTACGAGCAGTACTTC CASSPNQGGSSYEQYF
TRBJ2-3 - TRBV5-6 - TGTGCCAGCAGCTTGGGAAATACGCAGTATTTT CASSLGNTQYF
TRBJ2-7 - TRBV29-1 - TGCAGCGCCTCCGGGACCCAAGGTTACGAGCAGTACTTC CSASGTQGYEQYF
TRBJ2-3 - TRBV27 - TGTGCCAGCAGTTTGTGGGGAGCTGGCACAGATACGCAGTATTTT CASSLWGAGTDTQYF
TRBJ1-2 - TRBV6-5 - TGTGCCAGCAGTTCGGGAAGCGGTGGCTACACCTTC CASSSGSGGYTF
TRBJ2-1 - TRBV7-9 - TGTGCCAGCAGCTTCGGGGTTAGCGAGCAGTTCTTC CASSFGVSEQFF
TRBJ2-2 TRBD1 TRBV6-9 - TGTGCCAGCAGAGGAAGGGGGCCCGGGGAGCTGTTTTTT CASRGRGPGELFF
TRBJ2-1 TRBD2 TRBV13 - TGTGCCAGCAGAGCGACTAGCGGGATTGAGCAGTTCTTC CASRATSGIEQFF
TRBJ1-4 - TRBV7-2 - TGTGCCAGCAGCTTAGCTGGGGTGGAGGTTAATGAAAAACTGTTTTTT CASSLAGVEVNEKLFF
TRBJ2-4 - TRBV5-6 - TGTGCCAGCAGCTTGGGGGCGGCGGGGTTACCCAAAAACATTCAGTACTTC CASSLGAAGLPKNIQYF
TRBJ2-1 TRBD1 TRBV4-3 - TGCGCCAGCAGCCCGGACAGGGCAGCCTACAATGAGCAGTTCTTC CASSPDRAAYNEQFF
TRBJ1-2 TRBD1 TRBV7-9 - TGTGCCAGCAGCGCCGGGACAGGGTTTAGCTATGGCTACACCTTC CASSAGTGFSYGYTF
TRBJ2-5 - TRBV9 - TGTGCCAGCAGCGTACAGGGGGGTATAGAGACCCAGTACTTC CASSVQGGIETQYF
TRBJ2-5 TRBD2 TRBV9 - TGTGCCAGCAGCGTAGTTGCTAGCGGGGGGGCTGGAGAGACCCAGTACTTC CASSVVASGGAGETQYF
TRBJ2-7 - TRBV28 - TGTGCCAGCACATCTCCAAAGGTAGCGGTAACTGACTACGAGCAGTACTTC CASTSPKVAVTDYEQYF
TRBJ2-2 - TRBV19 - TGTGCCAGTACGGCAGGCGCGGGGGAGCTGTTTTTT CASTAGAGELFF
TRBJ2-3 - TRBV5-5 - TGTGCCAGCAGCAAAGACGGGGGCACAGATACGCAGTATTTT CASSKDGGTDTQYF
TRBJ1-2 TRBD1 TRBV7-2 - TGTGCCAGCAGCTTAAGGGGACAGGGGACGGGCTACACCTTC CASSLRGQGTGYTF
TRBJ2-7 - TRBV4-3 - TGCGCCAGCAGCCAAGAAGTAACAGGACTTTCCTACGAGCAGTACTTC CASSQEVTGLSYEQYF
TRBJ2-5 TRBD1 TRBV29-1 - TGCAGCGTTGAACACAGGGGTTCGGAGACCCAGTACTTC CSVEHRGSETQYF
TRBJ2-5 TRBD2 TRBV27 - TGTGCCAGCAAATGGGTCTCGGGGGGGCGGGAGACCCAGTACTTC CASKWVSGGRETQYF
TRBJ2-7 TRBD1 TRBV5-6 - TGTGCCAGCAGCCCAGACAGGGGGCGAGCGGGTTACGAGCAGTACTTC CASSPDRGRAGYEQYF
TRBJ2-1 - TRBV4-3 - TGCGCCAGCAGCCAAGATCCCGTGAGGAGCTCCTACAATGAGCAGTTCTTC CASSQDPVRSSYNEQFF